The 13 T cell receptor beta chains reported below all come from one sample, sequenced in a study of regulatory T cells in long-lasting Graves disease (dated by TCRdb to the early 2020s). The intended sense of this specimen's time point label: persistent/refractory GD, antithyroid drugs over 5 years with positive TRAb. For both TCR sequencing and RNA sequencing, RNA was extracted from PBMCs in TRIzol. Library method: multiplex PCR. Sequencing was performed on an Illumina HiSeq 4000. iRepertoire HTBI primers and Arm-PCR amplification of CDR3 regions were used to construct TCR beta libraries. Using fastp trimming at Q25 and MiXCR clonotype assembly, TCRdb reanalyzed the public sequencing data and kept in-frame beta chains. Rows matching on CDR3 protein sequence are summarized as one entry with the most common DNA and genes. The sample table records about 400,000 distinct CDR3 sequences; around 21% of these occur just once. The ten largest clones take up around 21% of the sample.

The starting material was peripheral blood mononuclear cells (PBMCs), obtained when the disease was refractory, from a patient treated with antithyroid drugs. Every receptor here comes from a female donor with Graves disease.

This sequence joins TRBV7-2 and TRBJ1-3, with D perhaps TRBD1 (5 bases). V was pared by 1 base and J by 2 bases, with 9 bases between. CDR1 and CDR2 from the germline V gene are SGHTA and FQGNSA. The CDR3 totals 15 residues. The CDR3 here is CASSLEGRAGNTIYF. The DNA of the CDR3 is TGTGCCAGCAGCTTAGAGGGCAGGGCTGGAAACACCATATATTTT.

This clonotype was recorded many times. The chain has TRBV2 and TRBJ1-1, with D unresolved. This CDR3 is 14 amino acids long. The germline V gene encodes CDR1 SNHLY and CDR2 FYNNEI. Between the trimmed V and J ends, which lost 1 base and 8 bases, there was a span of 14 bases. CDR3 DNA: TGTGCCAGCAGTGAAGTCTTCGAGGTGGAAGAAGCTTTCTTT. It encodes CASSEVFEVEEAFF. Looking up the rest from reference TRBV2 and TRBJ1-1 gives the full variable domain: EPEVTQTPSHQVTQMGQEVILRCVPISNHLYFYWYRQILGQKVEFLVSFYNNEISEKSEIFDDQFSVERPDGSNFTLKIRSTKLEDSAMYFCASSEVFEVEEAFFGQGTRLTVV.

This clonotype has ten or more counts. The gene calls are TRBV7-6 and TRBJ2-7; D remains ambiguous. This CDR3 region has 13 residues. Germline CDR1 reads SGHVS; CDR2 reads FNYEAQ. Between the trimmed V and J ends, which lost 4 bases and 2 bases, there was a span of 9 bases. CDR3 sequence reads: CASSSDAPYEQYF. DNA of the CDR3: TGTGCCAGCAGCTCGGACGCACCCTACGAGCAGTACTTC.

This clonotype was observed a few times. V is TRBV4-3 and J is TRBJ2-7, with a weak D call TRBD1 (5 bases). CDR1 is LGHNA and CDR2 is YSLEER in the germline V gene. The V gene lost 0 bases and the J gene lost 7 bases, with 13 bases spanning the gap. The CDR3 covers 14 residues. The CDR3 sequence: CASSQDLTAREQYF. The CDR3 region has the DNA TGCGCCAGCAGCCAAGATCTGACAGCGCGGGAGCAGTACTTC.

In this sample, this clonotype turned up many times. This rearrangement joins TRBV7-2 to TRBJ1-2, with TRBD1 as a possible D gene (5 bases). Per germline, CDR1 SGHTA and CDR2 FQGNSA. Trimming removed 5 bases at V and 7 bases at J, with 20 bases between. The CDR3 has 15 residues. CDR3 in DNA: TGTGCCAGCAGCCAAGCCGGGACGGGGATTGGTGGCTACACCTTC. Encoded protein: CASSQAGTGIGGYTF.

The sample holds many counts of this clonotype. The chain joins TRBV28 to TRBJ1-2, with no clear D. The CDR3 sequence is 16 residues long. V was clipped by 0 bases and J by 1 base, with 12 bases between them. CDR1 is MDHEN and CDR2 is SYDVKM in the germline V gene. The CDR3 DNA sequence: TGTGCCAGCAGTTTATGGGCAGGCAGGATTAACTATGGCTACACCTTC. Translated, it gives CASSLWAGRINYGYTF.

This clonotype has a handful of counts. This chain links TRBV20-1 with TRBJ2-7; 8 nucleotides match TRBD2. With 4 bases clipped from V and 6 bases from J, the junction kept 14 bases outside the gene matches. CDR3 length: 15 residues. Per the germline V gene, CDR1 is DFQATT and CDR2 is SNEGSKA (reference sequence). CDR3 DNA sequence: TGCAGTGCTAACAGACCCGGGACTAGTCAAGGCGAGCAGTACTTC. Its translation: CSANRPGTSQGEQYF.

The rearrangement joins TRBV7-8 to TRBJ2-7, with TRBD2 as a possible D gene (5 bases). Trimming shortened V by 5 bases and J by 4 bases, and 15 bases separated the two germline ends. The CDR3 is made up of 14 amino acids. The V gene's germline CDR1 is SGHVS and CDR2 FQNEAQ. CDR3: CASSTSDGIYEQYF. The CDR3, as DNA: TGTGCCAGCAGCACATCGGACGGGATTTACGAGCAGTACTTC.

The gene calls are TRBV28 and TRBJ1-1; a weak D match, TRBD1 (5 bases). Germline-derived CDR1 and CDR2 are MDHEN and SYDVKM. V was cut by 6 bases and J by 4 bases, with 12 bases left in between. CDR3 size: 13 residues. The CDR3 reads CASSRGGPTEAFF. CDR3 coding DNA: TGTGCCAGCAGCCGGGGCGGTCCCACTGAAGCTTTCTTT.

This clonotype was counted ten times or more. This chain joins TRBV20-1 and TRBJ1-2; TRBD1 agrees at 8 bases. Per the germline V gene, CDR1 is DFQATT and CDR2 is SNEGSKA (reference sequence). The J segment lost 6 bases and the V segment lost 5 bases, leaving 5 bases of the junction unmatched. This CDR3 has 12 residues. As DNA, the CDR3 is TGCAGTGCTGATCAGGGGGCCGATGGCTACACCTTC. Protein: CSADQGADGYTF.

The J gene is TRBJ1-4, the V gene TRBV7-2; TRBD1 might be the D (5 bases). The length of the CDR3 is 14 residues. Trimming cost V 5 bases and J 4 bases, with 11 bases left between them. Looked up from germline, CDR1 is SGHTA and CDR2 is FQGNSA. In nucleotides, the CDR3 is TGTGCCAGCAGCCGAATAGGGGTTAATGAAAAACTGTTTTTT. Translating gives CASSRIGVNEKLFF.

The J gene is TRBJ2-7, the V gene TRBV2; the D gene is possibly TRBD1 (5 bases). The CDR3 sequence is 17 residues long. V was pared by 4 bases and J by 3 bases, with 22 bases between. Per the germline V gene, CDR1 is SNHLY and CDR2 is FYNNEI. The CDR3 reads CASSARLFLGANYEQYF. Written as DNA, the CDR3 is TGTGCCAGCAGTGCCCGCCTATTCTTAGGGGCGAACTACGAGCAGTACTTC.

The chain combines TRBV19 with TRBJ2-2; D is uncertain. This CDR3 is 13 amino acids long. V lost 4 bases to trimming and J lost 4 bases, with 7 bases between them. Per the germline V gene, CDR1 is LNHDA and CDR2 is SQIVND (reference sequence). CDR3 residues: CASSTLLTGELFF. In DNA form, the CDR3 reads TGTGCCAGTAGTACACTCCTCACCGGGGAGCTGTTTTTT.